These 20 T cell receptor beta chains share one sample of origin, sequenced in a study of blood T cell repertoires in COVID-19. Repertoires were generated with immunoSEQ multiplex PCR, while TCRdb's copy carries only in-frame clones and drops some. The table records about 120,000 clones, approximately 70% of them present only once. Sequencing was performed on peripheral blood. These receptors were obtained from a woman in her fifties or sixties with acute or convalescent COVID-19.

The chain employs TRBV7-2 and TRBJ1-3; tentatively, D is TRBD1 (5 bases). The V and J ends lost 5 bases and 1 base respectively, with 18 bases between them. Germline V gene sequence: CDR1 SGHTA, CDR2 FQGNSA. The CDR3 extends over 17 amino acids. This CDR3 is CASSIYQGVVSGNTIYF. CDR3 sequence (DNA): TGTGCCAGCAGCATATACCAGGGTGTCGTTTCTGGAAACACCATATATTTT.

This clone was picked up many times. This rearrangement joins TRBV30 to TRBJ2-7, with D maybe TRBD1 (5 bases). CDR1 GTSNPN and CDR2 SVGIG come from the germline V gene (reference sequence). The CDR3 extends over 15 amino acids. The V gene lost 2 bases and the J gene lost 0 bases, with 14 bases spanning the gap. CDR3 bases: TGTGCCTGGAGTATGTGGGGCAGGAGCTCCTACGAGCAGTACTTC. Its protein product is CAWSMWGRSSYEQYF.

The chain uses TRBV14 and TRBJ2-7; unclear D gene. CDR1 is SGHDN, CDR2 FVKESK, per germline. The length of the CDR3 is 14 residues. V was shortened by 4 bases and J by 2 bases, with 12 bases between the two germline ends. CDR3 region: CASSPVTGTYEQYF. The CDR3 DNA reads as TGTGCCAGCAGCCCCGTGACGGGTACCTACGAGCAGTACTTC.

This chain connects TRBV4-2 to TRBJ1-1, with a weak D call TRBD1 (6 bases). Germline V CDR1 and CDR2: LGHNA, YNFKEQ. V lost 5 bases, J lost 3 bases, and 13 bases lay in between. The CDR3 contains 14 residues. CDR3 nucleotides: TGTGCCAGCAGCACAGGGATGGTCGACACTGAAGCTTTCTTT. This translates into CASSTGMVDTEAFF.

The chain employs TRBV5-1 and TRBJ2-3; TRBD2 agrees at 15 bases. This CDR3 has 19 residues. V was clipped by 3 bases and J by 4 bases; unmatched bases: 12. In germline, CDR1 is SGHRS, CDR2 YFSETQ. Written as DNA, the CDR3 is TGCGCCAGCAGCTCCTCCGGGACTAGCGGGGGGTACAGGGCAGATACGCAGTATTTT. Translation gives CASSSSGTSGGYRADTQYF. The whole variable domain, remainder taken from reference TRBV5-1 and TRBJ2-3, is KAGVTQTPRYLIKTRGQQVTLSCSPISGHRSVSWYQQTPGQGLQFLFEYFSETQRNKGNFPGRFSGRQFSNSRSEMNVSTLELGDSALYLCASSSSGTSGGYRADTQYFGPGTRLTVL.

The chain couples TRBV5-1 to TRBJ1-1; D is possibly TRBD1 (5 bases). The CDR3 is 19 amino acids. Germline assignment: CDR1 SGHRS and CDR2 YFSETQ. Trimming took 3 bases from V and 1 from J, leaving 25 bases between them. The CDR3 DNA reads TGCGCCAGCAGCTCTCAGGTGCTCAGGGTCATGGCCCGGAACACTGAAGCTTTCTTT. It is translated as CASSSQVLRVMARNTEAFF.

The rearrangement links TRBV18 to TRBJ1-1; D might be TRBD1 (6 bases). Trimming removed 5 bases from V and 3 bases from J, with 10 bases in between. The CDR3 has 13 amino acids. CDR1 and CDR2 from the germline V gene are KGHSH and LQKENI. The CDR3 nucleotides are TGTGCCAGCTCATCCGGACAGTACACTGAAGCTTTCTTT. Residues: CASSSGQYTEAFF.

This clone was seen a handful of times. This sequence joins TRBV19 and TRBJ1-2, with 7 bases fitting TRBD1. After removal of 5 bases from V and 6 bases from J, the junction contained 12 bases not matched to a gene. The CDR3 has 15 residues. CDR1 is LNHDA and CDR2 is SQIVND in the germline V gene (reference sequence). CDR3 coding DNA: TGTGCCAGTAGTGCACTCCAGACAGGGTTAGATGGCTACACCTTC. This gives the protein CASSALQTGLDGYTF.

The gene calls are TRBV29-1 and TRBJ2-7; D unresolved. Germline V CDR1 and CDR2: SQVTM, ANQGSEA. The V end was cut by 6 bases, the J end by 0 bases, with 18 bases between. The CDR3 runs 15 residues. CDR3 bases: TGCAGCGTCGCTAGTCTCGCCAGAGGCTCCTACGAGCAGTACTTC. Amino acid sequence: CSVASLARGSYEQYF.

V is TRBV7-2 and J is TRBJ2-3, with D possibly being TRBD1 (5 bases). Germline V lookup: CDR1 SGHTA, CDR2 FQGNSA. This CDR3 region has 15 residues. V was trimmed by 5 bases and J by 1 base, leaving 13 bases between them. The CDR3 region has the DNA TGTGCCAGCAGCGGGTGGGGCATTGGCACAGATACGCAGTATTTT. This codes for CASSGWGIGTDTQYF.

The rearrangement links TRBV18 to TRBJ2-3; possible D gene TRBD2, 5 bases. Trimming shortened V by 1 base and J by 2 bases, and 10 bases separated the two germline ends. This CDR3 is built from 15 residues. The V gene's germline CDR1 is KGHSH and CDR2 LQKENI. CDR3 DNA sequence: TGTGCCAGCTCACCACTACTAGACTCCACAGATACGCAGTATTTT. It specifies CASSPLLDSTDTQYF.

The rearrangement joins TRBV18 to TRBJ1-5; D is perhaps TRBD1 (6 bases). The CDR3 runs to 15 residues. The V and J ends lost 3 bases and 2 bases respectively, with 11 bases between them. Looked up from germline, CDR1 is KGHSH and CDR2 is LQKENI. The CDR3 loop is CASSPSTGGNQPQHF. The DNA for the CDR3 is TGTGCCAGCTCACCCTCGACAGGAGGCAATCAGCCCCAGCATTTT.

The chain uses TRBV6-2 or TRBV6-3 and TRBJ1-6, with 7 bases lining up with TRBD1. CDR1 and CDR2 from the germline V gene are MNHEY and SVGEGT. The V and J ends lost 0 bases and 8 bases, in that order; junction bases with no gene match: 4. The CDR3 sequence is 15 residues long. The CDR3 protein is CASSYSTQGYSPLHF. The CDR3 coding sequence is TGTGCCAGCAGTTACTCGACACAGGGGTATTCACCCCTCCACTTT.

The V call is TRBV18, the J call TRBJ2-7; TRBD1 aligns across 9 bases. This CDR3 is 13 amino acids long. Germline assignment: CDR1 KGHSH and CDR2 LQKENI. J was trimmed by 3 bases and V by 6 bases; bases with no gene match: 3. The CDR3 here is CASSGTGFYEQYF. The CDR3 coding sequence is TGTGCCAGCTCCGGGACAGGGTTCTACGAGCAGTACTTC.

The rearrangement uses TRBV19 and TRBJ1-4, with D maybe TRBD1 (5 bases). This CDR3 spans 15 amino acids. Per germline, CDR1 LNHDA and CDR2 SQIVND (reference sequence). Trimming removed 5 bases at V and 7 bases at J, with 17 bases between. The CDR3 protein is CASSPTGGGGEKLFF. CDR3 in DNA: TGTGCCAGTAGTCCAACAGGCGGCGGGGGTGAAAAACTGTTTTTT. The full variable domain, in which reference TRBV19 and TRBJ1-4 provide the parts outside the CDR3, is DGGITQSPKYLFRKEGQNVTLSCEQNLNHDAMYWYRQDPGQGLRLIYYSQIVNDFQKGDIAEGYSVSREKKESFPLTVTSAQKNPTAFYLCASSPTGGGGEKLFFGSGTQLSVL.

The count of this clone is one. This rearrangement joins TRBV5-1 to TRBJ1-6, with 7 bases matching TRBD1. The V segment lost 0 bases and the J segment 9 bases; nucleotides outside the gene matches: 6. CDR1 is SGHRS and CDR2 is YFSETQ in the germline V gene. The CDR3 runs 15 residues. The CDR3 loop is CASSLGGGSTSPLHF. The CDR3 coding sequence is TGCGCCAGCAGCTTGGGAGGGGGCTCTACTTCACCCCTCCACTTT.

The V call is TRBV21-1, the J call TRBJ2-1; the table calls TRBD2, which could not be checked here. TRBV21-1 is flagged as a pseudogene. This CDR3 comprises 17 residues. CDR3 protein: CASSKLPGLAGGVEQFF. CDR3 sequence (DNA): TGTGCCAGCAGCAAACTGCCGGGACTAGCAGGTGGGGTGGAGCAGTTCTTC.

The chain links TRBV13 to TRBJ1-4, with D maybe TRBD1 (6 bases). Germline CDR1 is PRHDT and CDR2 is FYEKMQ (reference sequence). Trimming cost V 8 bases and J 2 bases, with 12 bases left between them. This CDR3 contains 14 residues. Written as DNA, the CDR3 is TGTGCCAGCGCCCAAACAGGGACTAATGAAAAACTGTTTTTT. Translating gives CASAQTGTNEKLFF.

The V call is TRBV7-9, the J call TRBJ1-2; 7 positions agree with TRBD1. V gave up 3 bases and J gave up 1 base; unmatched junction bases: 2. The CDR3 is 14 amino acids. Germline loops: CDR1 SEHNR, CDR2 FQNEAQ (reference sequence). For the CDR3, the DNA is TGTGCCAGCAGCTTGGGACAGAATAACTATGGCTACACCTTC. Amino acids: CASSLGQNNYGYTF.

This chain connects TRBV28 to TRBJ2-4, with TRBD2 matching over 7 bases. V shed 7 bases and J 7 bases; nucleotides not matched to a gene: 13. CDR1 MDHEN and CDR2 SYDVKM come from the germline V gene. There are 15 residues in the CDR3. The CDR3 DNA sequence: TGTGCCAGCACCCTGGGGAGGGCCCAAAGGAACATTCAGTACTTC. Translated, it gives CASTLGRAQRNIQYF.